The text below deals with one TCR beta chain. The antigen remains undetermined. TCRdb independently ran MiXCR on the reads; one entry per CDR3 protein. The sample includes roughly 990,000 distinct CDR3 sequences, around a third of them seen just once. This sample is drawn from a study of T cell repertoires in cytomegalovirus infection. The overall study: Signatures in public TCR beta sequences pointed to both CMV infection and matching HLA type. Study-wide findings and caveats: Clonotype analysis showed dominance of the ex vivo response by HLA-C-restricted CMV-specific TCR beta clonotypes.

Germline V lookup: CDR1 DFQATT, CDR2 SNEGSKA (reference sequence). This CDR3 region has 13 residues. V gave up 4 bases and J gave up 4 bases, with 14 bases separating them. This TCR came from a human donor in good health (CMV status not recorded). Some clones in this sample may be carry-over from other donors' samples. V and J are TRBV20-1 and TRBJ2-7, with D unresolved. This material consisted of cultured CD8+ T cells from PBMCs, taken from culture after CMV antigen stimulation. The CDR3 loop is CSAILRVSYEQYF. The CDR3 DNA follows: TGCAGTGCTATCCTCCGTGTAAGTTACGAGCAGTACTTC.